This T cell receptor beta chain came from a study of glioma-infiltrating T cells after dendritic cell vaccination. Study-wide context: Between the early 2000s and the early 2010s, patients got autologous tumor lysate-pulsed dendritic cell vaccines.

Germline assignment: CDR1 SGDLS and CDR2 YYNGEE. V lost 3 bases and J lost 6, with 15 bases in between. The CDR3 has 14 residues. Input was around 2.1 ug genomic DNA, or all available if less. The primer mix had 60 V beta and 13 J beta primers. Assay: immunoSEQ multiplex PCR; the TCRdb copy retains only in-frame clones and omits some. The sample shows 30,000 to 40,000 clones, around 80% of them seen only once. Details on this clone: What it recognizes is unknown.

Broader study findings: Only a small number of patients had complete blood and tumor samples.

The sequence came from a human donor with glioblastoma. The sample in question was blood, obtained before dendritic cell vaccination. The chain links TRBV9 to TRBJ2-5; possibly TRBD1 for D (6 bases). The CDR3 region has the DNA TGTGCCAGCAGCGGACAAACAGGGTTTCAGACCCAGTACTTC. Encoded protein: CASSGQTGFQTQYF.